This note documents a single T cell receptor beta chain sequence. Per germline, CDR1 MDHEN and CDR2 SYDVKM. This CDR3 is built from 10 residues. Trimming pared 8 bases from V and 4 bases from J, leaving 5 bases between. These data are taken from a study of blood T cell repertoires in COVID-19. TCRdb keeps only in-frame clones here, not all; method: immunoSEQ multiplex PCR. Seen here are 100,000 to 150,000 clones, approximately 88% observed once, and the top ten hold under 13%. The chain has TRBV28 and TRBJ1-1; D unclear. The sample comprised peripheral blood. This TCR came from a man in his fifties with acute or convalescent COVID-19. The CDR3 spells CASVSTEAFF. The CDR3 region has the DNA TGTGCCAGCGTATCCACTGAAGCTTTCTTT.